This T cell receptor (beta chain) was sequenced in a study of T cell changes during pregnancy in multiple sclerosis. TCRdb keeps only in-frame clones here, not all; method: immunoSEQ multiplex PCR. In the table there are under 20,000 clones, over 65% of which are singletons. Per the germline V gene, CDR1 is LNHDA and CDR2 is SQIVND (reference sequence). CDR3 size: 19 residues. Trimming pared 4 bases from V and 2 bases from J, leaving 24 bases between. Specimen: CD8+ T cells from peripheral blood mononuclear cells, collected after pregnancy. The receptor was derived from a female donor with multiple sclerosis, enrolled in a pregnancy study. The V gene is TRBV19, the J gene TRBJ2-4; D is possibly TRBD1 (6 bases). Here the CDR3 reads CASSSTPGQGSVPKNIQYF. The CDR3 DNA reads TGTGCCAGTAGTAGCACCCCGGGACAAGGGTCGGTGCCCAAAAACATTCAGTACTTC.